Following are 14 T cell receptor beta chains from one sample sequenced in a study of memory CD4+ T cells and cytomegalovirus serostatus. Clones were sequenced by immunoSEQ multiplex PCR, and TCRdb holds only the in-frame ones, with some missing. The profile covers 75,000 to 95,000 clones, with 65% to 85% appearing a single time and around 0.78% taken by the ten largest. The sort gate was single viable CD3+CD4+CD8-CD45RO+ cells for memory CD4+ T cells. Material: memory CD4+ T cells from blood. All receptors derive from an adult in good health and CMV-seronegative.

The chain combines TRBV19 with TRBJ2-3, with D possibly being TRBD1 or TRBD2 (5 bases each). Germline-derived CDR1 and CDR2 are LNHDA and SQIVND (reference sequence). This CDR3 contains 14 residues. V was clipped by 6 bases and J by 0 bases, with 10 bases between them. This CDR3 reads CASSVGRSTDTQYF. The CDR3 region has the DNA TGTGCCAGTAGCGTGGGACGGAGCACAGATACGCAGTATTTT.

The V and J genes are TRBV19 and TRBJ1-5; 7 nucleotides agree with TRBD1. Germline V gene lookup returns CDR1 LNHDA and CDR2 SQIVND (reference sequence). V lost 5 bases, J lost 5 bases, and 9 bases stayed unmatched. The CDR3 has 15 amino acids. The CDR3: CASSGGTALYQPQHF. The CDR3 DNA sequence: TGTGCCAGTAGTGGGGGGACAGCTCTCTATCAGCCCCAGCATTTT.

This rearrangement joins TRBV29-1 to TRBJ1-2; 7 bases agree with TRBD1. Germline values: CDR1 SQVTM, CDR2 ANQGSEA. This CDR3 comprises 12 residues. The junction had 5 bases not matched to a gene; V was cut back by 5 bases and J by 5 bases. The CDR3 spells CSVNDRAYGYTF. Here the CDR3 DNA reads TGCAGCGTTAATGACAGGGCGTATGGCTACACCTTC.

J is TRBJ1-1 and V is TRBV5-4, with 7 bases lining up with TRBD1. Germline V gene lookup returns CDR1 SGHNT and CDR2 YYREEE (reference sequence). The CDR3 is 13 residues long. V lost 4 bases, J lost 3 bases, and 3 bases stayed unmatched. DNA of the CDR3: TGTGCCAGCAGCGCCGGGACAGACACTGAAGCTTTCTTT. Protein product: CASSAGTDTEAFF. The whole variable domain, filled in from reference TRBV5-4 and TRBJ1-1, reads ETGVTQSPTHLIKTRGQQVTLRCSSQSGHNTVSWYQQALGQGPQFIFQYYREEENGRGNFPPRFSGLQFPNYSSELNVNALELDDSALYLCASSAGTDTEAFFGQGTRLTVV.

This clone is a singleton in its sample. The V call is TRBV4-3, the J call TRBJ1-1, with 10 nucleotides matching TRBD1. Losses at the gene ends were 4 bases for V and 1 base for J; bases not matched to a gene: 0. The CDR3 consists of 14 residues. Germline assignment: CDR1 LGHNA and CDR2 YSLEER. The CDR3 DNA reads TGCGCCAGCAGCCGGGACAGGGGGAACACTGAAGCTTTCTTT. The encoded protein is CASSRDRGNTEAFF.

The V and J genes are TRBV7-2 and TRBJ1-2; no clear D. Germline assignment: CDR1 SGHTA and CDR2 FQGNSA. The CDR3 sequence is 14 residues long. V was clipped by 1 base and J by 13 bases, with 19 bases between them. CDR3 nucleotides: TGTGCCAGCAGCTTAGACTCGGGCACCGCGAGGCCCACCTTC. Its translation is CASSLDSGTARPTF.

This chain uses TRBV19 with TRBJ2-1; no clear D. The germline V gene has CDR1 LNHDA and CDR2 SQIVND (reference sequence). The CDR3 is 14 residues long. V was cut by 4 bases and J by 0 bases, with 7 bases left in between. The CDR3 coding sequence is TGTGCCAGTAGTACGATCTTCTCCTACAATGAGCAGTTCTTC. It codes for CASSTIFSYNEQFF.

The V call is TRBV7-6, the J call TRBJ1-1; D not resolved. The V end lost 10 bases, the J end lost 1 base, and 22 bases lay between the germline ends. The length of the CDR3 is 16 residues. CDR1 and CDR2 (germline): SGHVS, FNYEAQ. The CDR3 loop is CATTKRAGISNTEAFF. The DNA of the CDR3 is TGTGCCACCACGAAGAGGGCTGGGATTTCGAACACTGAAGCTTTCTTT.

CDR3 residues: CASSLPWTSGQETQYF. The CDR3 DNA is TGTGCCAGCAGCCTCCCCTGGACTAGCGGGCAAGAGACCCAGTACTTC. This sequence joins TRBV5-4 and TRBJ2-5; 11 bases agree with TRBD2. The germline gives CDR1 SGHNT, CDR2 YYREEE (reference sequence). V was pared by 4 bases and J by 2 bases, with 7 bases of the junction left unmatched. CDR3 length: 16 amino acids.

The V gene is TRBV11-2, the J gene TRBJ1-6; 7 positions match TRBD1. V dropped 8 bases and J dropped 8; count of bases not matched to a gene: 12. The CDR3 extends over 15 amino acids. Germline V gene data show CDR1 as SGHAT and CDR2 as FQNNGV. The CDR3, as DNA: TGTGCCAGCTCGCAGAGAATAACAGGGGATTCACCCCTCCACTTT. This encodes CASSQRITGDSPLHF.

The gene calls are TRBV4-3 and TRBJ1-1; no clear D. The germline V gene has CDR1 LGHNA and CDR2 YSLEER. Deletions cut 0 bases from V and 0 bases from J, with 5 bases between. The CDR3 loop spans 14 amino acids. The CDR3 DNA reads TGCGCCAGCAGCCAAGATCGTCTGAACACTGAAGCTTTCTTT. Protein: CASSQDRLNTEAFF.

This clone was observed a few times. The V and J genes are TRBV10-3 and TRBJ2-7; TRBD1 matches 7 bases. Germline CDR1 and CDR2: ENHRY and SYGVKD. The length of the CDR3 is 11 residues. V lost 10 bases, J lost 4 bases, and 4 bases stayed unmatched. For the CDR3, the DNA is TGTGCCACCTCGACAGGGTACGAGCAGTACTTC. Its translation is CATSTGYEQYF.

This clone is labeled medium-sized. This chain links TRBV28 with TRBJ1-6; D is undetermined. Germline-derived CDR1 and CDR2 are MDHEN and SYDVKM. This CDR3 spans 14 amino acids. Trimming shortened V by 4 bases and J by 8 bases, and 12 bases separated the two germline ends. CDR3 DNA sequence: TGTGCCAGCAGTTCCGGGATTAGGCATTCACCCCTCCACTTT. Translating it yields CASSSGIRHSPLHF.

This rearrangement joins TRBV5-1 to TRBJ2-7; D is ambiguous. This CDR3 has 14 residues. V gave up 2 bases and J gave up 0 bases, with 9 bases separating them. CDR1 is SGHRS, CDR2 YFSETQ, per germline. This chain's CDR3 is CASSLGQYSYEQYF. The DNA of the CDR3 is TGCGCCAGCAGCTTAGGTCAGTACTCCTACGAGCAGTACTTC.